This TCR beta chain was recorded in a study of Graves' ophthalmopathy and Graves' hyperthyroidism. CDR3 length: 15 residues. Germline CDR1 and CDR2: SNHLY and FYNNEI. The J segment lost 6 bases and the V segment lost 10 bases, leaving 12 bases of the junction unmatched. No donor had other autoimmune disease, uncontrolled infection, pregnancy or lactation. This clonotype was counted many times. Its antigen is unknown. Overall study findings and caveats: A majority of expanded thyroid clonotypes exceeding 0.001 frequency were likewise present in blood.

Amplification from RNA transcripts yielded the TCR beta CDR3 regions. The first-round RT-PCR employed HTBI primers together with the Qiagen OneStep RT-PCR kit. A multiplex PCR was then performed as the second round. TCRdb analysed the multiplex PCR reads with MiXCR anew, one entry per CDR3 protein. Of some 410,000 distinct CDR3 sequences listed, 20% to 25% are singletons. This chain uses TRBV2 with TRBJ1-5, with TRBD1 matching 10 bases. This TCR derives from a woman aged 18-29 years with stable Graves' hyperthyroidism. The source material was peripheral blood. The CDR3: CATGQGGDPGQPQHF. CDR3 sequence (DNA): TGTGCCACCGGACAGGGGGGAGACCCGGGTCAGCCCCAGCATTTT.